This T cell receptor (beta chain) was observed in a study of T cells in Graves' hyperthyroidism and ophthalmopathy (dated by TCRdb to between 2019 and 2020). Describing the broader study: A discovery cohort of 95 to 100 patients, fewer than 50 with Graves' ophthalmopathy and approximately 60 with stable Graves' hyperthyroidism, was used to find distinguishing TCR V-J signatures. Whether ophthalmopathy could be predicted prospectively was tested in an independent validation cohort made up of roughly 20 hyperthyroidism patients plus 17 patients who later progressed to ophthalmopathy. The 100 discovery patients were divided at random into training and test sets in a 7:3 ratio. The study also compared thyroid tissue and blood T-cell repertoires from more than five Graves' hyperthyroidism patients. Following sampling, methimazole starting at 30 mg daily was given to hyperthyroidism patients, and high-dose intravenous methylprednisolone was given to ophthalmopathy patients. According to the paper, TCR Vbeta CDR3 sequencing was carried out on some 130 peripheral blood samples, which came from under 50 ophthalmopathy, approximately 72 hyperthyroidism and roughly 17 progressor patients.

On the study overall, not on this receptor specifically: Blood samples also contained most of the expanded thyroid clonotypes (frequency above 0.001), which suggests that blood repertoires may reflect thyroid immune responses. No statistical method was used to fix the sample size in advance, and group allocation was not hidden from the investigators. A model built on a 13 V-J signature distinguished ophthalmopathy from stable hyperthyroidism, reaching approximately 89% sensitivity and about 81% specificity in cross-validation and 80%/75% in testing. In validation, progression to ophthalmopathy was predicted by the model with 70.59% sensitivity and 72.22% specificity, a median of about 6.8 months before onset.

On this clonotype itself: The antigen this receptor binds is unknown. Qualities for individual bases were not recorded, and no much larger clone is one base off.

The germline V gene provides CDR1 MNHEY and CDR2 SVGAGI. V is cut by 0 bases and J by 0 bases, and the space between the germline ends is 6 bases. The CDR3, cysteine through phenylalanine, is 15 amino acids long. The kept DNA is CDR3 alone, 45 bases in frame from the first base. The TCR beta CDR3 regions were amplified from RNA transcripts. The TCR CDR3 was subjected to a first round of RT-PCR using the HTBI primer set and the Qiagen OneStep RT-PCR kit. A second multiplex PCR round built the libraries, followed by size selection and purification. Libraries were sequenced paired-end with 100 bp reads on an Illumina HiSeq2000. Per the original workflow: Raw data were processed with SOAPnuke, discarding reads with adapters, uncalled bases, mean Phred below 15, or no exact constant-primer or identifier match. High-quality paired reads were merged with COPE v1.2.5, and unique nucleotide sequences were defined as clonotypes. MiTCR v1.1 was used to align clonotypes to the IMGT TRBV, TRBD and TRBJ reference segments. The analysis was restricted to V-J combinations with a frequency above 0.0001, which together covered just over 98% of the repertoires. The TCS score was defined as F50 (clonal expansion) divided by E x V (chaos), with BLOSUM62-based TCRdist calculated between CDR3 peptides within each V-J. Welch's t-statistics and random forest reduced 500 to 550 V-J features to 10 to 15, which were used in a naive Bayes classifier (R e1071). TCRdb reprocessing: public reads trimmed at Q25 with fastp, clones called with MiXCR, in-frame beta chains kept. Rows are unified per CDR3 protein, each entry keeping the most common DNA and genes. The V and J calls come from TCRdb's annotation, not from the publication. Here the sample has approximately 560,000 distinct CDR3 sequences; 46% occur a single time. The ten top clones hold roughly 8.2% of the sample.

Stable Graves' hyperthyroidism was defined as no progression to ophthalmopathy during 18 months of follow-up. Hyperthyroidism patients were newly diagnosed, with disease duration under 2 months, and aged 18 to 65 years. The study excluded patients with uncontrolled infections, other autoimmune diseases, pregnancy or lactation. Diagnoses relied on clinical symptoms, serum thyroxine and TRAb, thyroid ultrasound and orbital computed tomography. Trizol reagent was used to extract total RNA, and RNA quality was then checked on an Agilent 2100 Bioanalyzer. This clonotype was sampled from a woman aged 18-29 years with Graves' hyperthyroidism. Donor details come from another sample of the same person, matched by shared clones. The chain was built from TRBV6-5 and TRBJ1-5; the D gene assignment is ambiguous. Sequencing was performed on peripheral blood or thyroid tissue (not recorded which). The nucleotides are TGTGCCAGCAGTTACTCGACTATTAGCAATCAGCCCCAGCATTTT. It encodes CASSYSTISNQPQHF.